This T cell receptor (beta chain) was identified in a study of OX40 agonist ivuxolimab in advanced cancers. Overall study context: Each dose-escalation patient presented with hepatocellular carcinoma, melanoma, renal cell or head and neck cancer.

Data came from immunoSEQ multiplex PCR; TCRdb stores just in-frame clones and leaves some out. The sample lists tens of thousands of clones; about 90% were seen once. Notes on the study in general: In CD8+ T cells, expanded clones were on average more numerous than in CD4+.

Germline V gene sequence: CDR1 PRHDT, CDR2 FYEKMQ (reference sequence). Deletions cut 5 bases from V and 2 bases from J, with 10 bases between. This CDR3 has 13 amino acids. A remark on this clone: Its specificity is not known.

This receptor was obtained from an adult with an advanced solid tumor such as melanoma, head and neck, liver or kidney cancer. This sample comprised CD4+ or CD8+ T cells sorted from blood, obtained in a trial of the OX40 agonist ivuxolimab. The chain recombines TRBV13 with TRBJ2-7; weak D call: TRBD2 (5 bases). The CDR3 DNA is TGTGCCAGCAGCCCCGGGCGGGCCTACGAGCAGTACTTC. It codes for CASSPGRAYEQYF.